The 16 T cell receptor beta chains reported below all come from one sample, sequenced in a study of shared clonotypes between healthy human individuals (dated by TCRdb to 2019 to 2021). The library was prepared using the immunoSEQ multiplex PCR assay. The immuneACCESS repertoire file appears here via TCRdb, limited to in-frame rearrangements. These files lack a portion of the clones; in checked studies, under half of the deficit traces to unresolved V genes, and the cause of the others is not known. The sample table records 400,000 or so clones; around 96% of these occur just once. The ten biggest clones cover 0.32% of the sample. Input material: memory CD8+ T cells sorted from blood. The cell subset or site label on this specimen signifies: CD45RO+ cells pooled with CCR7-negative TemRA cells. Receptors originate from a young man in good health.

The chain recombines TRBV6-1 with TRBJ1-3, with unresolved D. From germline, CDR1 is MNHNS and CDR2 SASEGT. V shed 4 bases and J shed 2 bases, with 12 bases lying between them. There are 15 residues in the CDR3. CDR3 DNA: TGTGCCAGCAGTGTATCGGGCATAACTGGAAACACCATATATTTT. This gives the protein CASSVSGITGNTIYF.

The chain recombines TRBV19 with TRBJ2-2; possible D gene TRBD1, 5 bases. The CDR3 runs to 18 residues. Trimming took off 2 bases at V and 0 bases at J, with 16 bases between the two ends. The V gene's germline CDR1 is LNHDA and CDR2 SQIVND (reference sequence). Written as DNA, the CDR3 is TGTGCCAGTAGTATATTTTATTTAGGCAGGGCGAACACCGGGGAGCTGTTTTTT. Protein: CASSIFYLGRANTGELFF.

The rearrangement uses TRBV5-1 and TRBJ2-7; either TRBD1 or TRBD2 may supply D (5 bases each). Per the germline V gene, CDR1 is SGHRS and CDR2 is YFSETQ. This CDR3 contains 13 residues. Trimming stripped 6 bases from V and 0 bases from J, with 10 bases between. CDR3 nucleotides: TGCGCCAGCACATACGGGACCTCCTACGAGCAGTACTTC. It encodes CASTYGTSYEQYF. Complete variable domain (other parts from reference TRBV5-1 and TRBJ2-7): KAGVTQTPRYLIKTRGQQVTLSCSPISGHRSVSWYQQTPGQGLQFLFEYFSETQRNKGNFPGRFSGRQFSNSRSEMNVSTLELGDSALYLCASTYGTSYEQYFGPGTRLTVT.

J is TRBJ1-4 and V is TRBV7-9; possibly TRBD1 for D (5 bases). Germline V gene sequence: CDR1 SEHNR, CDR2 FQNEAQ (reference sequence). V was trimmed by 1 base and J by 2 bases, leaving 8 bases between them. This CDR3 region has 15 residues. The CDR3, as DNA: TGTGCCAGCAGCTTAGAAAGGGGCACTAATGAAAAACTGTTTTTT. Protein sequence: CASSLERGTNEKLFF. The complete variable domain, with remaining parts taken from reference TRBV7-9 and TRBJ1-4, reads DTGVSQNPRHKITKRGQNVTFRCDPISEHNRLYWYRQTLGQGPEFLTYFQNEAQLEKSRLLSDRFSAERPKGSFSTLEIQRTEQGDSAMYLCASSLERGTNEKLFFGSGTQLSVL.

The CDR3 protein is CASTTSWLPTDTQYF. CDR3 bases: TGTGCCAGCACCACCTCATGGCTGCCCACAGATACGCAGTATTTT. This rearrangement joins TRBV5-6 to TRBJ2-3; D unresolved. The CDR3 runs 15 residues. With 6 bases removed from V and 2 bases from J, the gap between germline ends came to 16 bases. Germline lookup yields CDR1 SGHDT and CDR2 YYEEEE.

As to this clone: Other DNA sequences in this sample translate to the same CDR3. The V gene is TRBV18, the J gene TRBJ2-1, with D maybe TRBD2 (5 bases). With 3 bases removed from V and 5 bases from J, the gap between germline ends came to 8 bases. The germline CDR1 and CDR2 sequences are KGHSH and LQKENI. CDR3 length: 13 residues. As DNA, the CDR3 is TGTGCCAGCTCACCCGGACTGAACAATGAGCAGTTCTTC. Protein: CASSPGLNNEQFF. Looking up the rest from reference TRBV18 and TRBJ2-1 gives the full variable domain: NAGVMQNPRHLVRRRGQEARLRCSPMKGHSHVYWYRQLPEEGLKFMVYLQKENIIDESGMPKERFSAEFPKEGPSILRIQQVVRGDSAAYFCASSPGLNNEQFFGPGTRLTVL.

The J gene is TRBJ1-4, the V gene TRBV30; 7 nucleotides line up with TRBD1. J was trimmed by 5 bases and V by 1 base; bases with no gene match: 7. Germline V lookup: CDR1 GTSNPN, CDR2 SVGIG (reference sequence). This CDR3 has 15 residues. The CDR3 spells CAWSAPTGWNEKLFF. The CDR3 DNA reads as TGTGCCTGGAGTGCCCCGACAGGGTGGAATGAAAAACTGTTTTTT.

The chain uses TRBV5-6 and TRBJ2-7; the match to TRBD2 covers 7 bases. Germline V gene data show CDR1 as SGHDT and CDR2 as YYEEEE. CDR3 length: 15 residues. The V segment lost 4 bases and the J segment 3 bases; nucleotides outside the gene matches: 10. CDR3 loop: CASSPPGREDYEQYF. As DNA, the CDR3 is TGTGCCAGCAGCCCGCCGGGACGGGAGGACTACGAGCAGTACTTC.

The V call is TRBV28, the J call TRBJ1-2; D uncertain. The CDR3 has 14 residues. Deletions cut 3 bases from V and 1 base from J, with 9 bases between. Per germline, CDR1 MDHEN and CDR2 SYDVKM. As DNA, the CDR3 is TGTGCCAGCAGTTTGGTCACCCTTAACTATGGCTACACCTTC. This codes for CASSLVTLNYGYTF.

The gene calls are TRBV29-1 and TRBJ2-3; TRBD2 might be the D (6 bases). The germline V and J ends were trimmed by 2 bases and 2 bases, with 11 bases remaining between them. Germline CDR1 SQVTM, CDR2 ANQGSEA. There are 14 residues in the CDR3. The CDR3 sequence is CSVELGDFTDTQYF. DNA of the CDR3: TGCAGCGTTGAATTAGGGGACTTCACAGATACGCAGTATTTT.

The rearrangement uses TRBV6-5 and TRBJ1-4; no clear D gene. CDR3 length: 13 residues. The V end was cut by 7 bases, the J end by 7 bases, with 13 bases between. Germline loops: CDR1 MNHEY, CDR2 SVGAGI. In nucleotides, the CDR3 is TGTGCCAGCAACCCCGCCCTGTGTGAAAAACTGTTTTTT. Protein product: CASNPALCEKLFF.

This clone was seen once. The chain recombines TRBV5-1 with TRBJ2-7; the match to TRBD1 covers 11 bases. The V gene end was trimmed by 1 base and the J gene end by 3 bases; junction bases not matched to a gene: 6. Germline V CDR1 and CDR2: SGHRS, YFSETQ. The CDR3 spans 16 residues. This chain's CDR3 is CASSLWPGQGDYEQYF. The CDR3 bases are TGCGCCAGCAGCTTGTGGCCGGGACAGGGGGACTACGAGCAGTACTTC.

This clone has just one count. V usage is TRBV29-1 and J usage is TRBJ2-5; TRBD2 matches at 9 bases. Looked up from germline, CDR1 is SQVTM and CDR2 is ANQGSEA. CDR3 size: 14 residues. With V trimmed by 7 bases and J by 1 base, 7 bases remained unmatched. DNA for the CDR3: TGCAGCGCTATAGCGGGAGCAGCCCAAGAGACCCAGTACTTC. It codes for CSAIAGAAQETQYF.

Concerning this clone: Other DNA sequences of this sample code for an identical CDR3. The chain is built from TRBV7-9 and TRBJ2-7; 11 positions agree with TRBD2. Losses at the gene ends were 1 base for V and 2 bases for J; bases not matched to a gene: 1. The length of the CDR3 is 15 residues. Germline CDR1 is SEHNR and CDR2 is FQNEAQ (reference sequence). The CDR3, as DNA: TGTGCCAGCAGCTTAGGACTAGCGGGAACCTACGAGCAGTACTTC. This codes for CASSLGLAGTYEQYF.

This clone is a singleton in its sample. The rearrangement uses TRBV28 and TRBJ2-7; 7 nucleotides agree with TRBD1. This CDR3 has 15 residues. The junction had 9 bases not matched to a gene; V was cut back by 7 bases and J by 0 bases. Germline loops: CDR1 MDHEN, CDR2 SYDVKM. In DNA, the CDR3 is TGTGCCAGCACTCCTACGGACAGGTTCTCCTACGAGCAGTACTTC. It encodes CASTPTDRFSYEQYF.

The gene calls are TRBV29-1 and TRBJ2-2; TRBD1 is a possible D gene (5 bases). V lost 4 bases, J lost 4 bases, and 10 bases lay in between. Germline loops: CDR1 SQVTM, CDR2 ANQGSEA. The CDR3 sequence is 13 residues long. The CDR3 coding sequence is TGCAGCGTTGGGGGCTTAGGCACCGGGGAGCTGTTTTTT. Its protein product is CSVGGLGTGELFF.